The next 30 T cell receptor beta chains were all read from a single sample in a study of immune evolution from preneoplasia to lung adenocarcinoma. Clones were read by immunoSEQ multiplex PCR, and TCRdb kept only the in-frame ones, dropping some. The sample lists thousands of clones, more than 75% occurring once. The sample consisted of FFPE adjacent normal lung tissue. The receptors were sampled from a person aged 55-85 years with lung adenocarcinoma.

The chain combines TRBV5-6 with TRBJ2-5, with D possibly matching TRBD1 (6 bases). Trimming shortened V by 4 bases and J by 3 bases, and 13 bases separated the two germline ends. The germline CDR1 and CDR2 sequences are SGHDT and YYEEEE. The CDR3 has 14 amino acids. The CDR3 coding sequence is TGTGCCAGCAGCATAAGACAGGCTGAAGAGACCCAGTACTTC. Residues: CASSIRQAEETQYF.

The chain is built from TRBV5-1 and TRBJ2-1, with 8 bases identical to TRBD2. This CDR3 region has 14 residues. Germline V gene lookup returns CDR1 SGHRS and CDR2 YFSETQ. V lost 6 bases to trimming and J lost 4 bases; unmatched junction nucleotides: 6. This CDR3 is CASIAIAGYNEQFF. CDR3 nucleotide sequence: TGCGCCAGCATCGCGATAGCGGGGTACAATGAGCAGTTCTTC.

V gene TRBV6-6 combines with J gene TRBJ1-2; D gene unclear. CDR1 is MNHNY and CDR2 is SVGAGI in the germline V gene (reference sequence). This CDR3 has 12 residues. Trimming left V 7 bases short and J 7 bases short, with 13 bases between. CDR3 sequence: CASTRNTGGYTF. CDR3 nucleotide sequence: TGTGCCAGCACGAGGAATACGGGTGGCTACACCTTC.

The rearrangement uses TRBV7-2 and TRBJ2-2; the D is unclear. CDR3 length equals 13 residues. In germline, CDR1 is SGHTA, CDR2 FQGNSA. The V gene lost 3 bases and the J gene lost 5 bases, with 7 bases spanning the gap. This chain's CDR3 is CASSLAWTGELFF. CDR3 DNA sequence: TGTGCCAGCAGCTTGGCTTGGACCGGGGAGCTGTTTTTT.

This clone was counted a few times. The gene calls are TRBV28 and TRBJ1-4; TRBD1 might be the D (5 bases). Germline V gives CDR1 MDHEN, CDR2 SYDVKM. The CDR3 runs to 14 residues. The V and J ends lost 6 bases and 12 bases respectively, with 20 bases between them. This CDR3 reads CASRRTGTEVELFF. CDR3 bases: TGTGCCAGCAGACGTACCGGGACCGAGGTGGAACTGTTTTTT.

The V gene is TRBV2, the J gene TRBJ2-7, with 9 bases that match TRBD1. CDR1 is SNHLY, CDR2 FYNNEI, per germline. This CDR3 contains 14 residues. V trimming: 3 bases; J trimming: 3 bases; junction bases outside the gene matches: 3. The CDR3 spells CASSEGTGFYEQYF. The DNA for the CDR3 is TGTGCCAGCAGTGAGGGGACAGGGTTCTACGAGCAGTACTTC.

The V gene is TRBV18, the J gene TRBJ2-7, with a possible D match to TRBD1 (5 bases). Germline-derived CDR1 and CDR2 are KGHSH and LQKENI. The V end was cut by 1 base, the J end by 7 bases, with 14 bases between. The length of the CDR3 is 14 residues. This chain's CDR3 is CASSPRQGAEEQYF. As DNA, the CDR3 is TGTGCCAGCTCACCACGGCAGGGCGCAGAGGAGCAGTACTTC. Variable domain in full (rest from reference TRBV18 and TRBJ2-7): NAGVMQNPRHLVRRRGQEARLRCSPMKGHSHVYWYRQLPEEGLKFMVYLQKENIIDESGMPKERFSAEFPKEGPSILRIQQVVRGDSAAYFCASSPRQGAEEQYFGPGTRLTVT.

In its sample, this clone was seen once. V is TRBV7-2 and J is TRBJ1-1; possibly TRBD1 for D (5 bases). The CDR3 runs to 16 residues. The V end lost 5 bases, the J end lost 4 bases, and 20 bases lay between the germline ends. Germline V gene sequence: CDR1 SGHTA, CDR2 FQGNSA. The CDR3 here is CASSLGVGQGSTEAFF. The CDR3 region has the DNA TGTGCCAGCAGCCTCGGGGTTGGGCAGGGATCCACTGAAGCTTTCTTT.

The chain joins TRBV5-4 to TRBJ2-1; D is ambiguous. V was shortened by 0 bases and J by 5 bases, with 12 bases between the two germline ends. The CDR3 is 15 amino acids. CDR1 SGHNT and CDR2 YYREEE come from the germline V gene (reference sequence). The CDR3 bases are TGTGCCAGCAGCTTGGACTTATCACCTAACAATGAGCAGTTCTTC. Translation: CASSLDLSPNNEQFF.

This clone was detected once. The chain has TRBV11-2 and TRBJ2-3, with 8 bases identical to TRBD2. CDR1 is SGHAT and CDR2 is FQNNGV in the germline V gene. V lost 5 bases and J lost 3; bases outside the gene matches: 4. The CDR3 runs 14 residues. DNA of the CDR3: TGTGCCAGCAGCCGTAGCGGGGCGACAGATACGCAGTATTTT. Its translation is CASSRSGATDTQYF.

The CDR3 coding sequence is TGCGCCAGCAGCTGGCAACAGGGGAGGAGTAACTATGGCTACACCTTC. Translating gives CASSWQQGRSNYGYTF. The J gene is TRBJ1-2, the V gene TRBV5-1; 7 nucleotides line up with TRBD1. CDR1 is SGHRS, CDR2 YFSETQ, per germline. J gave up 1 base and V 3 bases, and 9 bases lay outside the gene matches. There are 16 residues in the CDR3.

V is TRBV6-5 and J is TRBJ1-2; D remains unclear. The V end was cut by 5 bases, the J end by 3 bases, with 16 bases between. This CDR3 region has 15 residues. Per the germline V gene, CDR1 is MNHEY and CDR2 is SVGAGI. CDR3 loop: CASSSEPTLYYGYTF. CDR3 bases: TGTGCCAGCAGTAGCGAACCCACCTTATACTATGGCTACACCTTC.

In this sample, this clone turned up once. The chain recombines TRBV2 with TRBJ1-1; no clear D gene. The CDR3 is 12 amino acids. V shed 5 bases and J shed 1 base, with 5 bases lying between them. CDR1 and CDR2 (germline): SNHLY, FYNNEI. CDR3 sequence reads: CASSIRNTEAFF. CDR3 in DNA: TGTGCCAGCAGTATAAGGAACACTGAAGCTTTCTTT.

Concerning this clone itself: One end of the junction varies from germline; a read error may be responsible. The chain combines TRBV29-1 with TRBJ2-1; D might be TRBD1 (6 bases). This CDR3 contains 16 residues. From germline, CDR1 is SQVTM and CDR2 ANQGSEA. CDR3 DNA sequence: TGCAGCGTGGAAGGGGGTGCATGGGGCTCCTACAATGAGCAGTTCTTC. Encoded protein: CSVEGGAWGSYNEQFF.

The rearrangement joins TRBV5-1 to TRBJ2-3, with a possible D match to TRBD2 (6 bases). CDR3 length: 12 residues. The V gene lost 7 bases and the J gene lost 6 bases, with 12 bases spanning the gap. Germline V gives CDR1 SGHRS, CDR2 YFSETQ. CDR3 amino acids: CASGTSLDTQYF. The CDR3 DNA is TGCGCCAGCGGGACTTCTCTCGATACGCAGTATTTT.

By share, this clone counts as medium-sized. This chain links TRBV5-6 with TRBJ2-1; D perhaps matches TRBD1 (5 bases). This CDR3 spans 11 amino acids. CDR1 and CDR2 from the germline V gene are SGHDT and YYEEEE. V was trimmed by 7 bases and J by 12 bases, leaving 14 bases between them. DNA of the CDR3: TGTGCCAGCGAATGGGGCAAACGGCAGTTCTTC. Translation gives CASEWGKRQFF.

The V call is TRBV27, the J call TRBJ1-6; 9 nucleotides align to TRBD1. Germline CDR1 MNHEY, CDR2 SMNVEV (reference sequence). This CDR3 is 15 amino acids long. V shed 5 bases, J shed 9 bases, and the junction held 8 bases outside the gene matches. CDR3 loop: CASSIGQGNGSPLHF. In DNA form, the CDR3 reads TGTGCCAGCAGTATAGGACAGGGGAACGGTTCACCCCTCCACTTT.

The rearrangement joins TRBV28 to TRBJ1-1, with 9 bases identical to TRBD1. The germline gives CDR1 MDHEN, CDR2 SYDVKM. CDR3 size: 15 residues. V shed 3 bases and J 2 bases; nucleotides not matched to a gene: 4. The CDR3 loop is CASSFEGQGNTEAFF. The CDR3 region has the DNA TGTGCCAGCAGTTTTGAGGGACAGGGAAACACTGAAGCTTTCTTT.

The chain is built from TRBV25-1 and TRBJ2-7; D may be TRBD2 (5 bases). Germline V CDR1 and CDR2: MGHDK, SYGVNS. The V gene lost 4 bases and the J gene lost 3 bases, with 10 bases spanning the gap. The CDR3 spans 13 residues. The CDR3 loop reads CASSAITSYEQYF. CDR3 coding DNA: TGTGCCAGCAGTGCCATTACTAGCTACGAGCAGTACTTC.

This clone is medium-sized in the sample. A junction end diverges from the germline sequence, so it may reflect a read error. This chain uses TRBV7-7 with TRBJ2-5; D possibly matches TRBD1 or TRBD2 (5 bases each). Germline assignment: CDR1 SSHAT and CDR2 FNYEAQ (reference sequence). The CDR3 extends over 14 amino acids. This CDR3 reads CASSSRGPEETQYF. Written as DNA, the CDR3 is TGTGCTAGCAGCTCCCGGGGCCCAGAAGAGACCCAGTACTTC.

The chain uses TRBV4-1 and TRBJ2-3; TRBD2 agrees at 16 bases. Germline V gene sequence: CDR1 MGHRA, CDR2 YSYEKL. V gave up 3 bases and J gave up 3 bases; unmatched junction bases: 9. The CDR3 is 19 amino acids. The CDR3 sequence: CASSQGTSGRAGYTDTQYF. The DNA of the CDR3 is TGCGCCAGCAGCCAGGGGACTAGCGGGAGGGCCGGATATACAGATACGCAGTATTTT.

V is TRBV30 and J is TRBJ2-1; 10 bases are shared with TRBD1. J gave up 0 bases and V 6 bases, and 11 bases lay outside the gene matches. The length of the CDR3 is 17 residues. Per the germline V gene, CDR1 is GTSNPN and CDR2 is SVGIG (reference sequence). CDR3: CACSTGGLSYSYNEQFF. CDR3 coding DNA: TGTGCCTGCTCGACAGGGGGCTTATCCTACTCCTACAATGAGCAGTTCTTC. The full variable domain, rest sourced from reference TRBV30 and TRBJ2-1, is SQTIHQWPATLVQPVGSPLSLECTVEGTSNPNLYWYRQAAGRGLQLLFYSVGIGQISSEVPQNLSASRPQDRQFILSSKKLLLSDSGFYLCACSTGGLSYSYNEQFFGPGTRLTVL.

The rearrangement links TRBV28 to TRBJ1-3; possible D gene TRBD1, 5 bases. CDR1 MDHEN and CDR2 SYDVKM come from the germline V gene. V was clipped by 5 bases and J by 4 bases, with 12 bases between them. This CDR3 has 14 amino acids. The CDR3 is CASSRGTLGNTIYF. CDR3 coding DNA: TGTGCCAGCAGTAGGGGTACTCTGGGAAACACCATATATTTT.

This sequence joins TRBV28 and TRBJ1-2; perhaps TRBD1 as D (5 bases). The CDR3 has 17 amino acids. The germline CDR1 and CDR2 sequences are MDHEN and SYDVKM. Trimming stripped 1 base from V and 2 bases from J, with 17 bases between. The CDR3 DNA sequence: TGTGCCAGCAGTTTATCATCGAGGGGTACGGGGAACTATGGCTACACCTTC. This encodes CASSLSSRGTGNYGYTF.

The rearrangement joins TRBV6-6 to TRBJ2-1; no clear D gene. Trimming stripped 8 bases from V and 5 bases from J, with 7 bases between. The CDR3 is made up of 11 amino acids. Germline V gene lookup returns CDR1 MNHNY and CDR2 SVGAGI (reference sequence). The CDR3 DNA reads as TGTGCCAGCGGCAGGAACAATGAGCAGTTCTTC. This sequence encodes CASGRNNEQFF.

This chain connects TRBV2 to TRBJ2-1, with TRBD2 matching over 7 bases. In germline, CDR1 is SNHLY, CDR2 FYNNEI. V trimming: 3 bases; J trimming: 4 bases; junction bases outside the gene matches: 6. The CDR3 extends over 15 amino acids. CDR3 amino acids: CASSEGGREYNEQFF. CDR3 in DNA: TGTGCCAGCAGTGAGGGAGGGAGGGAGTACAATGAGCAGTTCTTC.

The chain links TRBV28 to TRBJ1-2; D gene ambiguous. Germline values: CDR1 MDHEN, CDR2 SYDVKM. The CDR3 has 14 amino acids. V lost 5 bases, J lost 8 bases, and 18 bases lay in between. The CDR3 spells CASSLMGITLGYTF. CDR3 sequence (DNA): TGTGCCAGCAGTCTTATGGGGATCACCTTAGGCTACACCTTC.

This chain joins TRBV7-9 and TRBJ1-2; D gene unclear. Trimming removed 5 bases from V and 4 bases from J, with 8 bases in between. There are 12 residues in the CDR3. CDR1 SEHNR and CDR2 FQNEAQ come from the germline V gene (reference sequence). The CDR3 is CASSTRSYGYTF. The CDR3 bases are TGTGCCAGCAGCACCCGGAGCTATGGCTACACCTTC.

Written as DNA, the CDR3 is TGTGCCAGTAGTATTTACTTGGGGGGAGTTGATAGCAATCAGCCCCAGCATTTT. Protein sequence: CASSIYLGGVDSNQPQHF. The rearrangement links TRBV19 to TRBJ1-5, with D tentatively TRBD1 (5 bases). V lost 3 bases, J lost 0 bases, and 18 bases lay in between. The CDR3 is 18 residues long. Germline V gene data show CDR1 as LNHDA and CDR2 as SQIVND (reference sequence).

The chain joins TRBV6-1 to TRBJ1-6; TRBD1 matches at 8 bases. This CDR3 has 15 amino acids. Looked up from germline, CDR1 is MNHNS and CDR2 is SASEGT. V lost 6 bases and J lost 7; bases outside the gene matches: 8. The CDR3 region is CASRNTGQVNSPLHF. The CDR3 region has the DNA TGTGCCAGCAGGAACACGGGACAGGTCAATTCACCCCTCCACTTT.